The 26 T cell receptor beta chains in this list originate from one sample, sequenced in a study of T cell repertoires in cytomegalovirus infection. One entry per CDR3 protein, called by TCRdb with MiXCR from the reads. The sample lists about 470,000 distinct CDR3 sequences; approximately 46% were seen once. These receptors have no identified antigens. Sample: cultured PBMCs, taken from culture after CMV antigen stimulation. These receptor sequences come from a human donor in good health (CMV status not recorded). Some clones in this sample may be carry-over from other donors' samples.

This clonotype has a handful of counts. The chain uses TRBV28 and TRBJ2-2; 9 bases match TRBD1. The germline CDR1 and CDR2 sequences are MDHEN and SYDVKM. This CDR3 has 13 amino acids. With V trimmed by 6 bases and J by 8 bases, 4 bases remained unmatched. CDR3: CASRLQGAGELFF. In DNA form, the CDR3 reads TGTGCCAGCAGGTTACAGGGGGCTGGGGAGCTGTTTTTT. Using reference TRBV28 and TRBJ2-2 for the parts outside the CDR3, the full variable domain is DVKVTQSSRYLVKRTGEKVFLECVQDMDHENMFWYRQDPGLGLRLIYFSYDVKMKEKGDIPEGYSVSREKKERFSLILESASTNQTSMYLCASRLQGAGELFFGEGSRLTVL.

This clonotype was seen a few times. This sequence joins TRBV15 and TRBJ1-5; D perhaps matches TRBD1 (5 bases). V shed 8 bases and J shed 0 bases, with 17 bases lying between them. The length of the CDR3 is 16 residues. Germline V lookup: CDR1 LNHNV, CDR2 YYDKDF (reference sequence). The CDR3 coding sequence is TGTGCCACCGCCGGCGGGGGGTCATATAGCAATCAGCCCCAGCATTTT. This gives the protein CATAGGGSYSNQPQHF. The full variable domain, its missing parts supplied by reference TRBV15 and TRBJ1-5, is DAMVIQNPRYQVTQFGKPVTLSCSQTLNHNVMYWYQQKSSQAPKLLFHYYDKDFNNEADTPDNFQSRRPNTSFCFLDIRSPGLGDTAMYLCATAGGGSYSNQPQHFGDGTRLSIL.

The V call is TRBV12-3 or TRBV12-4, the J call TRBJ2-4; TRBD1 aligns across 8 bases. There are 14 residues in the CDR3. Trimming cost V 6 bases and J 8 bases; bases outside gene matches: 9. This chain's CDR3 is CASRYGTGSDIQYF. The DNA of the CDR3 is TGTGCCAGCAGATATGGGACAGGTTCGGACATTCAGTACTTC.

This clonotype appeared a few times. The chain is built from TRBV7-2 and TRBJ2-3; D gene uncertain. CDR1 is SGHTA and CDR2 is FQGNSA in the germline V gene. V lost 5 bases, J lost 5 bases, and 11 bases lay in between. The CDR3 sequence is 13 residues long. The DNA for the CDR3 is TGTGCCAGCAGCCCGTCCCGCCTAGATACGCAGTATTTT. Translated, it gives CASSPSRLDTQYF.

This chain joins TRBV27 and TRBJ1-2; D possibly corresponds to TRBD1 (6 bases). This CDR3 is built from 15 residues. In germline, CDR1 is MNHEY, CDR2 SMNVEV (reference sequence). V lost 11 bases and J lost 3, with 22 bases in between. DNA of the CDR3: TGTGCCTCGCGCGGAGGGTTGGCAGGGGACTATGGCTACACCTTC. Residues: CASRGGLAGDYGYTF.

CDR3 DNA sequence: TGTGCCAGCGTTGGCGGGAGGAAAGAACGAGAAGAGACCCAGTACTTC. Amino acid sequence: CASVGGRKEREETQYF. The rearrangement links TRBV6-2 or TRBV6-3 to TRBJ2-5; 8 nucleotides match TRBD2. The CDR3 is made up of 16 amino acids. Germline-derived CDR1 and CDR2 are MNHEY and SVGEGT. The junction had 14 bases not matched to a gene; V was cut back by 8 bases and J by 3 bases.

The chain uses TRBV11-2 and TRBJ2-1, with 7 nucleotides matching TRBD2. CDR1 and CDR2 from the germline V gene are SGHAT and FQNNGV. V was pared by 5 bases and J by 9 bases, with 10 bases of the junction left unmatched. The length of the CDR3 is 14 residues. CDR3 region: CASSPPAGRGEQFF. CDR3 bases: TGTGCCAGCAGCCCACCTGCGGGGAGGGGTGAGCAGTTCTTC.

This clonotype has just a few counts. The chain joins TRBV3-1 to TRBJ2-3; D is ambiguous. The germline V gene has CDR1 LGHDT and CDR2 YNNKEL (reference sequence). The CDR3 loop spans 13 amino acids. Trimming pared 3 bases from V and 6 bases from J, leaving 10 bases between. CDR3 amino acids: CASSQLSGDTQYF. CDR3 bases: TGTGCCAGCAGCCAGCTCTCCGGCGATACGCAGTATTTT.

The V and J genes are TRBV6-2 or TRBV6-3 and TRBJ2-5; D might be TRBD1 (6 bases). Looked up from germline, CDR1 is MNHEY and CDR2 is SVGEGT. Trimming shortened V by 6 bases and J by 3 bases, and 17 bases separated the two germline ends. The CDR3 has 15 amino acids. The CDR3 loop reads CASSQAGTNEETQYF. CDR3 coding DNA: TGTGCCAGCAGCCAGGCCGGGACAAACGAAGAGACCCAGTACTTC.

This chain uses TRBV11-2 with TRBJ2-2; no clear D gene. Deletions cut 1 base from V and 5 bases from J, with 8 bases between. Looked up from germline, CDR1 is SGHAT and CDR2 is FQNNGV. CDR3 length equals 14 residues. The CDR3 DNA reads as TGTGCCAGCAGCTTAGTACCGAGTACCGGGGAGCTGTTTTTT. Its protein is CASSLVPSTGELFF.

This chain uses TRBV7-2 with TRBJ1-1, with D hard to call. The CDR3 is 16 residues long. Trimming stripped 4 bases from V and 0 bases from J, with 15 bases between. Germline V gene lookup returns CDR1 SGHTA and CDR2 FQGNSA. In DNA, the CDR3 is TGTGCCAGCAGCTGGGCGAAACCGGGGATGAACACTGAAGCTTTCTTT. Amino acids: CASSWAKPGMNTEAFF.

The V and J genes are TRBV7-2 and TRBJ2-2; perhaps TRBD1 as D (7 bases). Germline V gives CDR1 SGHTA, CDR2 FQGNSA. This CDR3 is 15 amino acids long. The V gene lost 3 bases and the J gene lost 4 bases, with 12 bases spanning the gap. The CDR3 loop is CASSLEGAVTGELFF. Here the CDR3 DNA reads TGTGCCAGCAGCTTGGAGGGGGCGGTCACCGGGGAGCTGTTTTTT.

Here the CDR3 reads CASSLSLRYEQYF. The CDR3, as DNA: TGTGCCAGCAGCTTGAGTTTACGTTACGAGCAGTACTTC. The genes are TRBV7-8 and TRBJ2-7; no clear D gene. The germline gives CDR1 SGHVS, CDR2 FQNEAQ. The CDR3 has 13 amino acids. The V end was cut by 3 bases, the J end by 4 bases, with 10 bases between. Together with reference TRBV7-8 and TRBJ2-7, the CDR3 gives the full variable domain: GAGVSQSPRYKVAKRGQDVALRCDPISGHVSLFWYQQALGQGPEFLTYFQNEAQLDKSGLPSDRFFAERPEGSVSTLKIQRTQQEDSAVYLCASSLSLRYEQYFGPGTRLTVT.

The chain links TRBV15 to TRBJ1-2; 7 bases are a match to TRBD1. CDR1 is LNHNV, CDR2 YYDKDF, per germline (reference sequence). The CDR3 contains 16 residues. The V and J ends lost 0 bases and 7 bases, in that order; junction bases with no gene match: 11. CDR3 protein: CATSRDQGIGGRGYTF. Written as DNA, the CDR3 is TGTGCCACCAGCAGAGATCAGGGCATAGGGGGCCGTGGCTACACCTTC.

CDR3 sequence (DNA): TGTGCCAGCACCACGTTCCGGGACAGGGACGAAAAACTGTTTTTT. Its translation: CASTTFRDRDEKLFF. This chain connects TRBV27 to TRBJ1-4; 9 bases are a match to TRBD1. The CDR3 is 15 amino acids. The J segment lost 8 bases and the V segment lost 7 bases, leaving 11 bases of the junction unmatched. Per germline, CDR1 MNHEY and CDR2 SMNVEV (reference sequence).

The V call is TRBV27, the J call TRBJ1-1; possibly TRBD1 for D (6 bases). Trimming pared 6 bases from V and 11 bases from J, leaving 22 bases between. Germline V gene lookup returns CDR1 MNHEY and CDR2 SMNVEV (reference sequence). This CDR3 contains 14 residues. The CDR3 reads CASRPEGSGADAFF. The CDR3 coding sequence is TGTGCCAGCAGACCCGAGGGGTCGGGGGCCGACGCTTTCTTT.

The chain joins TRBV7-2 to TRBJ1-1; D not resolved. CDR1 and CDR2 (germline): SGHTA, FQGNSA. There are 11 residues in the CDR3. V shed 3 bases and J shed 6 bases, with 5 bases lying between them. CDR3 bases: TGTGCCAGCAGCTTTAACTCTGAAGCTTTCTTT. This encodes CASSFNSEAFF.

V is TRBV6-8 and J is TRBJ1-6; no clear D. Germline CDR1 is MNHGY and CDR2 is SAAAGT. Trimming pared 6 bases from V and 7 bases from J, leaving 16 bases between. The CDR3 contains 15 residues. CDR3 sequence (DNA): TGTGCCAGCAGCCGGAGCCGAAGGGCCAATTCACCCCTCCACTTT. Amino acids: CASSRSRRANSPLHF.

This clonotype was detected a few times. The chain carries TRBV19 and TRBJ1-5; no clear D. CDR1 is LNHDA, CDR2 SQIVND, per germline (reference sequence). CDR3 length equals 19 residues. Trimming cost V 7 bases and J 0 bases, with 25 bases left between them. CDR3 region: CASTPLGQPGLNSNQPQHF. CDR3 nucleotide sequence: TGTGCCAGTACCCCCCTCGGGCAGCCCGGGCTAAATAGCAATCAGCCCCAGCATTTT.

The rearrangement joins TRBV7-2 to TRBJ2-7; D uncertain. With 5 bases removed from V and 6 bases from J, the gap between germline ends came to 17 bases. The germline gives CDR1 SGHTA, CDR2 FQGNSA. The CDR3 is made up of 14 amino acids. The CDR3 region has the DNA TGTGCCAGCAGCCCCGCCGTATACGATTCCGAGCAGTACTTC. Translated, it gives CASSPAVYDSEQYF.

The chain joins TRBV5-1 to TRBJ2-3; maybe TRBD2 (5 bases). The V end was cut by 4 bases, the J end by 6 bases, with 18 bases between. Germline loops: CDR1 SGHRS, CDR2 YFSETQ. This CDR3 has 15 amino acids. Here the CDR3 reads CASSPRSTSEDTQYF. Written as DNA, the CDR3 is TGCGCCAGCAGCCCGAGATCCACTAGTGAGGATACGCAGTATTTT.

A few counts support this clonotype. V gene TRBV2 combines with J gene TRBJ1-2; TRBD1 agrees at 8 bases. The V gene end was trimmed by 0 bases and the J gene end by 5 bases; junction bases not matched to a gene: 5. From germline, CDR1 is SNHLY and CDR2 FYNNEI. This CDR3 comprises 15 residues. The CDR3 region is CASSEAAGGAYGYTF. CDR3 nucleotides: TGTGCCAGCAGTGAAGCTGCAGGGGGCGCGTATGGCTACACCTTC.

The rearrangement uses TRBV6-5 and TRBJ1-2, with D possibly being TRBD1 (6 bases). Trimming shortened V by 3 bases and J by 4 bases, and 12 bases separated the two germline ends. Germline V CDR1 and CDR2: MNHEY, SVGAGI. This CDR3 is built from 14 residues. The CDR3 loop reads CASSYFGGPYGYTF. The CDR3 DNA sequence: TGTGCCAGCAGTTATTTTGGGGGCCCCTATGGCTACACCTTC.

The genes are TRBV11-2 and TRBJ2-5, with D uncertain. The ends were cut back, 7 bases at V and 3 bases at J, with 12 bases in the middle. The CDR3 consists of 13 residues. Germline assignment: CDR1 SGHAT and CDR2 FQNNGV. This CDR3 reads CASNPIREETQYF. CDR3 coding DNA: TGTGCCAGCAATCCGATCCGAGAAGAGACCCAGTACTTC.

CDR3 bases: TGTGCCAGCAGTAGGTTCGGGGTCCAAGAGACCCAGTACTTC. Translated: CASSRFGVQETQYF. The chain has TRBV2 and TRBJ2-5, with D possibly being TRBD2 (5 bases). The V gene's germline CDR1 is SNHLY and CDR2 FYNNEI. Trimming pared 5 bases from V and 1 base from J, leaving 11 bases between. CDR3 length: 14 residues. Variable domain in full (rest from reference TRBV2 and TRBJ2-5): EPEVTQTPSHQVTQMGQEVILRCVPISNHLYFYWYRQILGQKVEFLVSFYNNEISEKSEIFDDQFSVERPDGSNFTLKIRSTKLEDSAMYFCASSRFGVQETQYFGPGTRLLVL.

The chain's CDR3 is CATSRGTQSGANVLTF. The CDR3 region has the DNA TGTGCCACCAGCAGAGGGACCCAGTCCGGGGCCAACGTCCTGACTTTC. The chain combines TRBV15 with TRBJ2-6; D not certain. The CDR3 totals 16 residues. V gave up 1 base and J gave up 4 bases, with 11 bases separating them. Germline CDR1 reads LNHNV; CDR2 reads YYDKDF (reference sequence). Full variable domain (rest looked up from reference TRBV15 and TRBJ2-6): DAMVIQNPRYQVTQFGKPVTLSCSQTLNHNVMYWYQQKSSQAPKLLFHYYDKDFNNEADTPDNFQSRRPNTSFCFLDIRSPGLGDTAMYLCATSRGTQSGANVLTFGAGSRLTVL.